The 20 T cell receptor beta chains reported below all come from one sample, sequenced in a study of blood T cell repertoires in COVID-19. Here immunoSEQ multiplex PCR was the method, and the copy in TCRdb shows in-frame clones only, minus some. The data hold around 47,000 clones, with under 85% observed a single time. The sample taken for sequencing was peripheral blood. The receptors shown here come from a man in his 70s with active COVID-19.

V gene TRBV7-9 combines with J gene TRBJ1-6; TRBD1 aligns across 8 bases. Germline CDR1 SEHNR, CDR2 FQNEAQ (reference sequence). Trimming at V came to 4 bases and at J to 7 bases, leaving 3 bases not matched to a gene. There are 14 residues in the CDR3. Written as DNA, the CDR3 is TGTGCCAGCAGCTCCCAGGGGGCGAATTCACCCCTCCACTTT. It yields the protein CASSSQGANSPLHF.

The chain couples TRBV6-5 to TRBJ1-1, with 9 bases identical to TRBD1. From germline, CDR1 is MNHEY and CDR2 SVGAGI. Trimming at V came to 5 bases and at J to 11 bases, leaving 12 bases not matched to a gene. The CDR3 contains 14 residues. The CDR3 loop reads CASSPSTGGGVAFF. In DNA form, the CDR3 reads TGTGCCAGCAGTCCCTCGACAGGGGGAGGAGTTGCTTTCTTT.

The rearrangement uses TRBV5-4 and TRBJ2-7; perhaps TRBD1 as D (5 bases). The CDR3 has 15 residues. Trimming removed 3 bases from V and 5 bases from J, with 18 bases in between. Germline-derived CDR1 and CDR2 are SGHNT and YYREEE (reference sequence). CDR3 sequence (DNA): TGTGCCAGCAGCTCGAAGCAGGGAATTGCCGACGAGCAGTACTTC. Translated, it gives CASSSKQGIADEQYF.

This clone was seen once. V usage is TRBV13 and J usage is TRBJ2-7; TRBD1 agrees at 8 bases. The length of the CDR3 is 14 residues. V lost 3 bases, J lost 5 bases, and 6 bases stayed unmatched. CDR1 and CDR2 (germline): PRHDT, FYEKMQ (reference sequence). The CDR3 DNA sequence: TGTGCCAGCAGCTTCGCCCGGACAGGGCACGAGCAGTACTTC. Translating it yields CASSFARTGHEQYF.

This clone appeared a few times. The CDR3 DNA reads TGCGCCAGCAGTCCCCCGGGGGTCGACACCGGGGAGCTGTTTTTT. Translating gives CASSPPGVDTGELFF. This chain connects TRBV5-1 to TRBJ2-2; possible D gene TRBD2, 6 bases. The germline gives CDR1 SGHRS, CDR2 YFSETQ. CDR3 length: 15 amino acids. V was cut by 5 bases and J by 3 bases, with 14 bases left in between.

The CDR3 region has the DNA TGTGCCACCCTCGAGGAGACCCAGTACTTC. Translation gives CATLEETQYF. The chain carries TRBV28 and TRBJ2-5; D is undetermined. This CDR3 region has 10 residues. Deletions cut 10 bases from V and 5 bases from J, with 8 bases between. Germline loops: CDR1 MDHEN, CDR2 SYDVKM.

V and J are TRBV5-4 and TRBJ1-6, with a weak D call TRBD1 (5 bases). Trimming took off 0 bases at V and 9 bases at J, with 16 bases between the two ends. Germline CDR1 reads SGHNT; CDR2 reads YYREEE (reference sequence). The CDR3 runs 16 residues. CDR3 DNA sequence: TGTGCCAGCAGCTTGGAGGCGGGGGACCGGGGTTCACCCCTCCACTTT. Its translation: CASSLEAGDRGSPLHF. The variable domain in full, completed from reference TRBV5-4 and TRBJ1-6, reads ETGVTQSPTHLIKTRGQQVTLRCSSQSGHNTVSWYQQALGQGPQFIFQYYREEENGRGNFPPRFSGLQFPNYSSELNVNALELDDSALYLCASSLEAGDRGSPLHFGNGTRLTVT.

The sample holds a few counts of this clone. V usage is TRBV25-1 and J usage is TRBJ2-7; 8 bases line up with TRBD1. Germline lookup yields CDR1 MGHDK and CDR2 SYGVNS. The J segment lost 2 bases and the V segment lost 2 bases, leaving 2 bases of the junction unmatched. The CDR3 runs to 14 residues. The CDR3 sequence: CASSENRGAYEQYF. The DNA of the CDR3 is TGTGCCAGCAGTGAAAACAGGGGGGCCTACGAGCAGTACTTC.

The CDR3 nucleotides read TGTGCCGGGGCGTTGGACAGGTCTAATGAAAAACTGTTTTTT. Translating it yields CAGALDRSNEKLFF. The chain couples TRBV2 to TRBJ1-4; the match to TRBD1 covers 7 bases. V was pared by 11 bases and J by 3 bases, with 9 bases of the junction left unmatched. In germline, CDR1 is SNHLY, CDR2 FYNNEI. This CDR3 spans 14 amino acids. Drawing the rest from reference TRBV2 and TRBJ1-4, the complete variable domain is EPEVTQTPSHQVTQMGQEVILRCVPISNHLYFYWYRQILGQKVEFLVSFYNNEISEKSEIFDDQFSVERPDGSNFTLKIRSTKLEDSAMYFCAGALDRSNEKLFFGSGTQLSVL.

This clone was picked up a small number of times. The rearrangement uses TRBV4-1 and TRBJ2-5, with D perhaps matching TRBD1 (6 bases). There are 15 residues in the CDR3. V shed 4 bases and J shed 1 base, with 13 bases lying between them. Germline V gene data show CDR1 as MGHRA and CDR2 as YSYEKL. CDR3 nucleotides: TGCGCCAGCAGCCCCGGCAGGGGCTTCCAAGAGACCCAGTACTTC. Protein sequence: CASSPGRGFQETQYF.

The count of this clone is one. The chain joins TRBV5-1 to TRBJ1-2; D is ambiguous. The germline V gene encodes CDR1 SGHRS and CDR2 YFSETQ. V dropped 0 bases and J dropped 0 bases, with 6 bases sitting between them. The CDR3 has 14 amino acids. The CDR3 sequence: CASSLESTNYGYTF. The CDR3 bases are TGCGCCAGCAGCTTGGAAAGCACTAACTATGGCTACACCTTC. The full variable domain, with the rest looked up from reference TRBV5-1 and TRBJ1-2, is KAGVTQTPRYLIKTRGQQVTLSCSPISGHRSVSWYQQTPGQGLQFLFEYFSETQRNKGNFPGRFSGRQFSNSRSEMNVSTLELGDSALYLCASSLESTNYGYTFGSGTRLTVV.

The chain uses TRBV15 and TRBJ2-5, with 11 nucleotides matching TRBD2. Per the germline V gene, CDR1 is LNHNV and CDR2 is YYDKDF (reference sequence). V lost 1 base to trimming and J lost 5 bases; unmatched junction nucleotides: 6. The CDR3 has 16 amino acids. The CDR3 DNA sequence: TGTGCCACCAGCAGAGCTCTAGCGGGGGGCTTGGAGACCCAGTACTTC. Amino acids: CATSRALAGGLETQYF.

This chain joins TRBV5-1 and TRBJ2-2, with D possibly TRBD2 on 6 matching bases. Trimming cost V 3 bases and J 4 bases, with 10 bases left between them. The CDR3 has 14 amino acids. Looked up from germline, CDR1 is SGHRS and CDR2 is YFSETQ. The CDR3 reads CASSWAGSTGELFF. The CDR3 coding sequence is TGCGCCAGCAGCTGGGCGGGGAGCACCGGGGAGCTGTTTTTT.

About this clone: The junction differs from germline at one of its ends, possibly a read error. The chain couples TRBV7-7 to TRBJ1-5; D remains unclear. The CDR3 length is 13 residues. Looked up from germline, CDR1 is SSHAT and CDR2 is FNYEAQ (reference sequence). In DNA form, the CDR3 reads TGTGCTAGCAGTCCTGACTTGGGTCAGCCCCAGCATTTT. It yields the protein CASSPDLGQPQHF.

V and J are TRBV5-5 and TRBJ1-6; 7 bases fit TRBD1. This CDR3 has 16 residues. Trimming at V came to 1 base and at J to 4 bases, leaving 5 bases not matched to a gene. Germline V CDR1 and CDR2: SGHKS, YYEKEE (reference sequence). The CDR3 DNA sequence: TGTGCCAGCAGCTTGAGGGACAGCCATTATAATTCACCCCTCCACTTT. It translates to CASSLRDSHYNSPLHF.

The chain employs TRBV5-1 and TRBJ2-1, with 9 bases matching TRBD1. The CDR3 has 14 residues. V lost 5 bases, J lost 7 bases, and 7 bases stayed unmatched. Germline V gives CDR1 SGHRS, CDR2 YFSETQ. CDR3 region: CASRPGQGRNEQFF. CDR3 nucleotide sequence: TGCGCCAGCAGGCCGGGACAGGGTAGGAATGAGCAGTTCTTC.

This chain joins TRBV29-1 and TRBJ2-7, with D tentatively TRBD1 (5 bases). CDR3 length: 14 amino acids. Germline V gives CDR1 SQVTM, CDR2 ANQGSEA. V was cut by 2 bases and J by 1 base, with 12 bases left in between. The CDR3 coding sequence is TGCAGCGTTGAAAACAGGCCTACATCCTACGAGCAGTACTTC. This translates into CSVENRPTSYEQYF.

This clone was seen more than once but under ten times. The rearrangement links TRBV19 to TRBJ1-5; D might be TRBD1 (6 bases). CDR1 is LNHDA and CDR2 is SQIVND in the germline V gene (reference sequence). Trimming removed 6 bases at V and 0 bases at J, with 15 bases between. CDR3 length equals 16 residues. The CDR3 DNA reads TGTGCCAGTAGCCTACAGGGACCTTATAGCAATCAGCCCCAGCATTTT. Its translation: CASSLQGPYSNQPQHF.

The chain uses TRBV27 and TRBJ2-3; D is undetermined. The CDR3 has 11 residues. V was trimmed by 4 bases and J by 7 bases, leaving 6 bases between them. The germline V gene has CDR1 MNHEY and CDR2 SMNVEV (reference sequence). For the CDR3, the DNA is TGTGCCAGCAGTTCGACTTATACGCAGTATTTT. Protein product: CASSSTYTQYF.

CDR3 nucleotide sequence: TGCGCCAGCAGCTCTGGACAGGGGAACAATCAGCCCCAGCATTTT. Its protein is CASSSGQGNNQPQHF. The chain links TRBV5-1 to TRBJ1-5, with 9 bases aligning to TRBD1. With V trimmed by 3 bases and J by 3 bases, 4 bases remained unmatched. From germline, CDR1 is SGHRS and CDR2 YFSETQ. This CDR3 comprises 15 residues.